A selection of T cell receptor beta chains follows, all from one sample in a study of glioma-infiltrating T cells after dendritic cell vaccination. The repertoire was sequenced with immunoSEQ multiplex PCR; TCRdb's copy has only in-frame clones and lacks some. Here the sample spans roughly 70,000 clones, roughly 80% being singletons. The source was blood, collected before dendritic cell vaccination. The origin of the receptors is a human donor with glioblastoma. Both conserved end residues are part of each CDR3. Fields, in order: D gene, clone size, J gene, V gene, CDR3 DNA, CDR3 protein. A D gene is named only where the DNA matches it firmly. Not all rows give a size; the values are once, few, many and, for expanded clones, a class.

d_gene: -
abundance: once
j_gene: TRBJ2-2
v_gene: TRBV29-1
CDR3nt: TGCAGCGTTGAGGGAGGCACCGGGGAGCTGTTTTTT
CDR3aa: CSVEGGTGELFF

d_gene: -
abundance: -
j_gene: TRBJ1-5
v_gene: TRBV11-2
CDR3nt: TGTGCCAGCAGCCAAACAGGCTACAATCAGCCCCAGCATTTT
CDR3aa: CASSQTGYNQPQHF

d_gene: -
abundance: -
j_gene: TRBJ2-1
v_gene: TRBV5-1
CDR3nt: TGCGCCAGCAGCCGCGGAAGAGTCTACAATGAGCAGTTCTTC
CDR3aa: CASSRGRVYNEQFF

d_gene: TRBD1
abundance: few
j_gene: TRBJ2-1
v_gene: TRBV19
CDR3nt: TGTGCCAGTGGGGACAGGGGGTATTTCTACAATGAGCAGTTCTTC
CDR3aa: CASGDRGYFYNEQFF

d_gene: -
abundance: -
j_gene: TRBJ1-1
v_gene: TRBV7-9
CDR3nt: TGTGCCAGCAGCTTAGAGGGGGGGACCAACACTGAAGCTTTCTTT
CDR3aa: CASSLEGGTNTEAFF

d_gene: -
abundance: -
j_gene: TRBJ2-5
v_gene: TRBV5-1
CDR3nt: TGCGCCAGCAGCTTGGACAGGGTGAAGACCCAGTACTTC
CDR3aa: CASSLDRVKTQYF

d_gene: -
abundance: -
j_gene: TRBJ1-1
v_gene: TRBV14
CDR3nt: TGTGCCAGCAGCCAAGACGGGGTGGGCAGGTTTCAAGCTTTCTTT
CDR3aa: CASSQDGVGRFQAFF

d_gene: TRBD2
abundance: -
j_gene: TRBJ2-5
v_gene: TRBV7-9
CDR3nt: TGTGCCAGCAGAGAACTGGGACTAGCGGAAGAGACCCAGTACTTC
CDR3aa: CASRELGLAEETQYF

d_gene: -
abundance: -
j_gene: TRBJ2-7
v_gene: TRBV2
CDR3nt: TGTGCCAGCAGTGAAGCAGGGGCGACGCCCTACGAGCAGTACTTC
CDR3aa: CASSEAGATPYEQYF

d_gene: TRBD2
abundance: -
j_gene: TRBJ2-7
v_gene: TRBV2
CDR3nt: TGTGCCAGCAGGAGGGCCTTAGCGGGATCATACGAGCAGTACTTC
CDR3aa: CASRRALAGSYEQYF

d_gene: TRBD2
abundance: -
j_gene: TRBJ2-1
v_gene: TRBV5-1
CDR3nt: TGCGCCAGCAGCCGTGACTTGGGACTAGCGGGAGCTAATGAGCAGTTCTTC
CDR3aa: CASSRDLGLAGANEQFF

d_gene: -
abundance: -
j_gene: TRBJ1-2
v_gene: TRBV2
CDR3nt: TGTGCCAGCAGTGTAAAGGCGGCTAACTATGGCTACACCTTC
CDR3aa: CASSVKAANYGYTF

d_gene: TRBD1
abundance: -
j_gene: TRBJ2-1
v_gene: TRBV2
CDR3nt: TGTGCCAGCATGGGGACAGGGCGGCAGTTCTTC
CDR3aa: CASMGTGRQFF

d_gene: TRBD2
abundance: -
j_gene: TRBJ2-1
v_gene: TRBV18
CDR3nt: TGTGCCAGCTCACAGTTTACTAGCGGCTCCTACAATGAGCAGTTCTTC
CDR3aa: CASSQFTSGSYNEQFF

d_gene: TRBD1
abundance: -
j_gene: TRBJ1-1
v_gene: TRBV19
CDR3nt: TGTGCCAGTAGTATAAGACAGGGGATCGCTGAAGCTTTCTTT
CDR3aa: CASSIRQGIAEAFF

d_gene: TRBD1
abundance: -
j_gene: TRBJ1-2
v_gene: TRBV5-6
CDR3nt: TGTGCCAGCAGCTGGGGGACAGGGGGGGACTATGGCTACACCTTC
CDR3aa: CASSWGTGGDYGYTF

d_gene: -
abundance: -
j_gene: TRBJ2-1
v_gene: TRBV5-1
CDR3nt: TGCGCCAGCACCACAATGCAGGGGGGCGCGTGGAATGAGCAGTTCTTC
CDR3aa: CASTTMQGGAWNEQFF

d_gene: -
abundance: -
j_gene: TRBJ1-2
v_gene: TRBV6-5
CDR3nt: TGTGCCAGCAGTGTCACAGTGGTGGGTGGCTACACCTTC
CDR3aa: CASSVTVVGGYTF

d_gene: TRBD1
abundance: -
j_gene: TRBJ2-2
v_gene: TRBV28
CDR3nt: TGTGCCAGCAGTTCCCTTGGACAGGGATCCGGGGAGCTGTTTTTT
CDR3aa: CASSSLGQGSGELFF

d_gene: -
abundance: -
j_gene: TRBJ1-5
v_gene: TRBV19
CDR3nt: TGTGCCAGTAGGGGGGCGGGCTCTTATAGCAATCAGCCCCAGCATTTT
CDR3aa: CASRGAGSYSNQPQHF

d_gene: -
abundance: few
j_gene: TRBJ1-3
v_gene: TRBV7-2
CDR3nt: TGTGCCAGCAGCTTAGACGGGGTCTTTGGAAACACCATATATTTT
CDR3aa: CASSLDGVFGNTIYF

d_gene: TRBD1
abundance: -
j_gene: TRBJ1-1
v_gene: TRBV29-1
CDR3nt: TGCAGCGTCTCCACCCGGGACAGTGAAGCTTTCTTT
CDR3aa: CSVSTRDSEAFF

d_gene: TRBD1
abundance: -
j_gene: TRBJ2-7
v_gene: TRBV6-1
CDR3nt: TGTGCCAGCAGTGAACCTTGGACAGGCCTCTACGAGCAGTACTTC
CDR3aa: CASSEPWTGLYEQYF

d_gene: -
abundance: -
j_gene: TRBJ2-4
v_gene: TRBV6-1
CDR3nt: TGTGCCAGCAGGGAACGGGGTATTCGGGACATTCAGTACTTC
CDR3aa: CASRERGIRDIQYF

d_gene: TRBD1
abundance: -
j_gene: TRBJ1-2
v_gene: TRBV27
CDR3nt: TGTGCCAGCAGTGCCCGGACAGGGGCTTGGGATGGCTACACCTTC
CDR3aa: CASSARTGAWDGYTF

d_gene: TRBD2
abundance: few
j_gene: TRBJ2-1
v_gene: TRBV7-9
CDR3nt: TGTGCCAGCAGCTCGGGACTAGCGAGGTACAATGAGCAGTTCTTC
CDR3aa: CASSSGLARYNEQFF

d_gene: -
abundance: -
j_gene: TRBJ2-7
v_gene: TRBV2
CDR3nt: TGTGCCAGCCTTGGGGTCCAGGGGAACGAGCAGTACTTC
CDR3aa: CASLGVQGNEQYF

d_gene: TRBD1
abundance: -
j_gene: TRBJ2-5
v_gene: TRBV6-1
CDR3nt: TGTGCCAGCACGTCGAGTTGGGACAGCATCTATTGGTACTTC
CDR3aa: CASTSSWDSIYWYF

d_gene: TRBD1
abundance: -
j_gene: TRBJ1-5
v_gene: TRBV19
CDR3nt: TGTGCCAGTACCCGGACAGGCCCTCCCTATCAGCCCCAGCATTTT
CDR3aa: CASTRTGPPYQPQHF

d_gene: -
abundance: -
j_gene: TRBJ2-4
v_gene: TRBV5-4
CDR3nt: TGTGCCAGCAGCTTCGACAGGTCCTCATCCAAAAACATTCAGTACTTC
CDR3aa: CASSFDRSSSKNIQYF

d_gene: -
abundance: -
j_gene: TRBJ2-7
v_gene: TRBV11-3
CDR3nt: TGTGCCAGCAGCTTAGATCGGGGACAAGGTTACTCCTACGAGCAGTACTTC
CDR3aa: CASSLDRGQGYSYEQYF

d_gene: -
abundance: -
j_gene: TRBJ2-7
v_gene: TRBV6-1
CDR3nt: TGTGCCAGCAGCGAGCAGGTTGCCTCCTACGAGCAGTACTTC
CDR3aa: CASSEQVASYEQYF

d_gene: TRBD2
abundance: -
j_gene: TRBJ2-7
v_gene: TRBV10-1
CDR3nt: TGCGCCAGCAGTGACCTAGCGGGGGCGGCCTACGAGCAGTACTTC
CDR3aa: CASSDLAGAAYEQYF

d_gene: -
abundance: -
j_gene: TRBJ2-2
v_gene: TRBV6-5
CDR3nt: TGTGCCAGCAGTTCGATTAGCACCGGGGAGCTGTTTTTT
CDR3aa: CASSSISTGELFF

d_gene: TRBD1
abundance: -
j_gene: TRBJ1-2
v_gene: TRBV18
CDR3nt: TGTGCCAGCTCACCCGGACAGGGCGGGTATGGCTACACCTTC
CDR3aa: CASSPGQGGYGYTF

d_gene: -
abundance: once
j_gene: TRBJ1-3
v_gene: TRBV9
CDR3nt: TGTGCCAGCAGGCCCAGCTCTGGAAACACCATATATTTT
CDR3aa: CASRPSSGNTIYF

d_gene: -
abundance: -
j_gene: TRBJ1-3
v_gene: TRBV19
CDR3nt: TGTGCCAGTAGTACCAGGGGATCTGGAAACACCATATATTTT
CDR3aa: CASSTRGSGNTIYF

d_gene: TRBD1
abundance: -
j_gene: TRBJ1-4
v_gene: TRBV7-9
CDR3nt: TGTGCCAGCAGCTTACTGGAGGGGGCTTCAACTAATGAAAAACTGTTTTTT
CDR3aa: CASSLLEGASTNEKLFF

d_gene: -
abundance: -
j_gene: TRBJ1-5
v_gene: TRBV7-2
CDR3nt: TGTGCCAGCAGCCCGGACAGCAGCAATCAGCCCCAGCATTTT
CDR3aa: CASSPDSSNQPQHF

d_gene: -
abundance: -
j_gene: TRBJ1-6
v_gene: TRBV7-2
CDR3nt: TGTGCCAGCAGCTTAGTGGGCTCACCCCTCCACTTT
CDR3aa: CASSLVGSPLHF

d_gene: TRBD2
abundance: -
j_gene: TRBJ2-1
v_gene: TRBV6-5
CDR3nt: TGTGCCAGCAGTACCAGCGGGAGCTCCTACAATGAGCAGTTCTTC
CDR3aa: CASSTSGSSYNEQFF

d_gene: TRBD2
abundance: -
j_gene: TRBJ2-1
v_gene: TRBV9
CDR3nt: TGTGCCAGCAGCGTAGAAGTAGCGGGGGGGCGGTTCTTC
CDR3aa: CASSVEVAGGRFF